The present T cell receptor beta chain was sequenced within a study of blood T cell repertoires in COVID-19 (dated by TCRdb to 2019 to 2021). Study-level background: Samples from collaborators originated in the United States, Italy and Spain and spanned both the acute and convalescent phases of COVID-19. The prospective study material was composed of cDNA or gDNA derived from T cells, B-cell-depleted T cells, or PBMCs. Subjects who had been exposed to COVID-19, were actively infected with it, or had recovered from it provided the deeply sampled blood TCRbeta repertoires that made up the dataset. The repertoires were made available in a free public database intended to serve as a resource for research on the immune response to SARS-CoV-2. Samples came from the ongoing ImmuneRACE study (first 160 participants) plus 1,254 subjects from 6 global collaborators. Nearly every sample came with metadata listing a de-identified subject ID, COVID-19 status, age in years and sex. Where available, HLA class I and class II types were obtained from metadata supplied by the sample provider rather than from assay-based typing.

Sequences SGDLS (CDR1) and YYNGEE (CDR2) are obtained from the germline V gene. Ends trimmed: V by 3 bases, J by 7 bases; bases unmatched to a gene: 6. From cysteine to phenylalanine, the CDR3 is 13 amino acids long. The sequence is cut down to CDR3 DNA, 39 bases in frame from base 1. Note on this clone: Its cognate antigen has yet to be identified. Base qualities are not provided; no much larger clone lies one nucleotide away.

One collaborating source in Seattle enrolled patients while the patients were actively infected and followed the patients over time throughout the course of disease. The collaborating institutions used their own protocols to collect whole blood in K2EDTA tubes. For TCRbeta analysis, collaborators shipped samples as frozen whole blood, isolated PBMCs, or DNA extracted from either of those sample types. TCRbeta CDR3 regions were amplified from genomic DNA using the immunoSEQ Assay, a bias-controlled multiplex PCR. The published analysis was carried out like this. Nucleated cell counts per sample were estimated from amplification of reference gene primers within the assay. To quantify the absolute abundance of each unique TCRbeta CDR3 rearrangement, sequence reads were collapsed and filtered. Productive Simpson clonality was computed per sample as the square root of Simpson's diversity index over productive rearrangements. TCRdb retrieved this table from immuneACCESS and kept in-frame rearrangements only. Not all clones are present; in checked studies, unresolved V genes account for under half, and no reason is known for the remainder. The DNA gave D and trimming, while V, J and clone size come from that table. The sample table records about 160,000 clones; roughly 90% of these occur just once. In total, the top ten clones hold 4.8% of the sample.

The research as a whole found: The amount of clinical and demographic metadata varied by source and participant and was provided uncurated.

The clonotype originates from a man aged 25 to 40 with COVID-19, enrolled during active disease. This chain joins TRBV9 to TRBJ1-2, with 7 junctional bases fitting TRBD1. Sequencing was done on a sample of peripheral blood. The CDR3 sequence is CASSAGDSSGYTF. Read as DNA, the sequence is TGTGCCAGCAGCGCCGGGGACAGCTCTGGCTACACCTTC.